This TCR beta chain was observed in a study of T cells in Graves' hyperthyroidism and ophthalmopathy. In this sample, this clonotype turned up many times. The germline CDR1 and CDR2 sequences are SGHTA and FQGNSA. This CDR3 is built from 16 residues. Trimming took 0 bases from V and 7 from J; bases not matched to a gene: 9. Amplification of TCR beta CDR3 regions used RNA as the template. The study used the HTBI primer set for a first-round RT-PCR of the TCR CDR3. In TCRdb, the multiplex PCR reads were re-called with MiXCR into one record per CDR3 protein. The sample includes around 500,000 distinct CDR3 sequences, 16% of them seen just once.

The sample was blood. The chain joins TRBV7-2 to TRBJ2-7; 10 positions agree with TRBD2. This TCR was recovered from a young woman with Graves' ophthalmopathy. Here the CDR3 reads CASSLAPSGGGVEQYF. The CDR3 coding sequence is TGTGCCAGCAGCTTAGCGCCGAGCGGGGGGGGGGTGGAGCAGTACTTC.